The rows below give T cell receptor beta chains drawn from one sample of a study of PD-1 blockade in classical Hodgkin lymphoma. Using immunoSEQ multiplex PCR, the repertoire was profiled, and TCRdb retains in-frame clones only, with some absent. Of tens of thousands of clones listed, over 55% are singletons. The specimen was peripheral blood mononuclear cells (PBMCs), collected at baseline. Receptors were obtained from a human donor with classical Hodgkin lymphoma. CDR3s include the opening cysteine and the closing phenylalanine or tryptophan. D genes are given only for firm matches. Size values are once, few and many counts, or a class for expanded clones, and some rows have none.

clone_size,d_call,j_call,v_call,cdr3_nt,cdr3_aa
NA,NA,TRBJ1-1,TRBV5-6,TGTGCCAGCAGCTCCCCGGGCACTGAAGCTTTCTTT,CASSSPGTEAFF
many,NA,TRBJ2-1,TRBV6-1,TGTGCCAGCATCGGACCTTCCTACAATGAGCAGTTCTTC,CASIGPSYNEQFF
NA,TRBD1,TRBJ2-2,TRBV29-1,TGCAGCATAGAGACCGGGACAGGGGCCACCGGGGAGCTGTTTTTT,CSIETGTGATGELFF
once,NA,TRBJ2-1,TRBV19,TGTGCCAGTAGCCTAAGAGGTGAGCAGTTCTTC,CASSLRGEQFF
NA,TRBD1,TRBJ1-1,TRBV7-9,TGTGCCAGCAGAGGAGAACCGGACAGGGACACTGAAGCTTTCTTT,CASRGEPDRDTEAFF
few,TRBD1,TRBJ2-7,TRBV9,TGTGCCAGCAGCGTAGGAGGGGGCGGCTACGAGCAGTACTTC,CASSVGGGGYEQYF
NA,TRBD1,TRBJ2-7,TRBV10-3,TGTGCCATCAGTGGAGGGCCGGTGGACAGGGGCTACGAGCAGTACTTC,CAISGGPVDRGYEQYF
NA,NA,TRBJ1-2,TRBV9,TGTGCCAGCAGCATCCAGGGAGATCACTATGGCTACACCTTC,CASSIQGDHYGYTF
NA,NA,TRBJ1-1,TRBV28,TGTGCCAGCAGTCCCGGGACAGAAGCTTTCTTT,CASSPGTEAFF
few,NA,TRBJ2-4,TRBV28,TGTGCCAGCAGTGATAGCGTGGCCAAAAACATTCAGTACTTC,CASSDSVAKNIQYF
NA,TRBD1,TRBJ2-3,TRBV7-9,TGTGCCAGCAGCACCTGGCAGGGGGCGACCACAGATACGCAGTATTTT,CASSTWQGATTDTQYF
once,NA,TRBJ2-1,TRBV4-2,TGTGCCAGCAGCCAAGATCAAGGGGCCGCTGCGAATGAGCAGTTCTTC,CASSQDQGAAANEQFF
NA,NA,TRBJ2-1,TRBV5-6,TGTGCCAGCAGCTTGGAGGGCCGGACTGTCAATGAGCAGTTCTTC,CASSLEGRTVNEQFF
few,TRBD1,TRBJ1-1,TRBV10-3,TGTGCCATCAGTGTCAGGGGGATGGCTTTCTTT,CAISVRGMAFF
NA,NA,TRBJ2-3,TRBV4-2,TGTGCCAGCAGCCAAGAAGGGCGCACAGATACGCAGTATTTT,CASSQEGRTDTQYF
NA,TRBD1,TRBJ1-5,TRBV2,TGTGCCAGCAGTGGGGGGAAGGGGGCCCAAAATCAGCCCCAGCATTTT,CASSGGKGAQNQPQHF
NA,NA,TRBJ2-5,TRBV11-2,TGTGCCAGCAGCTTAGCTCGGACCGTAGGGGAGACCCAGTACTTC,CASSLARTVGETQYF
NA,NA,TRBJ2-2,TRBV9,TGTGCCAGCAGCGTTGTAGCGGCCACCGGGGAGCTGTTTTTT,CASSVVAATGELFF